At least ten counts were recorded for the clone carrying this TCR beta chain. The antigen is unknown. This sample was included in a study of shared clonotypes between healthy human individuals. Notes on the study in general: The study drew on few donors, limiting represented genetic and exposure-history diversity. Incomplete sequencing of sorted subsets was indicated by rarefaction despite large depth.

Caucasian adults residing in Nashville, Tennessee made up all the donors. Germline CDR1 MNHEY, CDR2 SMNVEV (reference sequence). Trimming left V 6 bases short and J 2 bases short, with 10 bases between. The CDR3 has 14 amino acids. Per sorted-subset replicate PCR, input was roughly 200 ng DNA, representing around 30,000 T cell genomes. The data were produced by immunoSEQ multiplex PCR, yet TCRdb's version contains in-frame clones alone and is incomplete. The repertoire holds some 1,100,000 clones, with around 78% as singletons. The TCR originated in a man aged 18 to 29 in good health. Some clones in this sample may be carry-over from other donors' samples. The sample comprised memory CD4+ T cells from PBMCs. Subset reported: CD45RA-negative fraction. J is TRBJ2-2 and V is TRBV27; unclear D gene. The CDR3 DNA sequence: TGTGCCAGCAGATGGCCAGTCAACACCGGGGAGCTGTTTTTT. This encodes CASRWPVNTGELFF.